This T cell receptor (beta chain) was found in a study of cytomegalovirus exposure and HLA in healthy donors. Whole-study findings and limits: A classifier reportedly called cytomegalovirus status with high sensitivity and specificity. Across donors, sequencing depth was assumed by presence/absence analyses to be roughly uniform.

The germline gives CDR1 SGHNT, CDR2 YYREEE (reference sequence). The CDR3 loop spans 15 amino acids. The germline V and J ends were trimmed by 4 bases and 3 bases, with 16 bases remaining between them. The PCR ran on 60 Vbeta and 13 Jbeta primers. Assay: immunoSEQ multiplex PCR; the TCRdb copy retains only in-frame clones and omits some. In total, the table holds tens of thousands of clones. As for this clone: As yet, its antigen is unknown.

Material for sequencing was PBMCs. The chain links TRBV5-4 to TRBJ1-1, with a possible D match to TRBD1 (5 bases). This clonotype originated in a man between 18 and 29 years old in good health and CMV-seropositive. CDR3 sequence: CASSSSRGLDTEAFF. The DNA for the CDR3 is TGTGCCAGCAGCAGTAGCCGGGGGTTGGACACTGAAGCTTTCTTT.